The clone carrying this TCR beta chain was observed many times. What it binds is unknown. For TCR beta, libraries came from iRepertoire HTBI primers and Arm-PCR of CDR3 regions. TCRdb reanalysed the multiplex PCR reads using MiXCR and keeps one entry per CDR3 protein. The sample includes approximately 400,000 distinct CDR3 sequences, about 15% of them seen just once. Germline-derived CDR1 and CDR2 are SGHTA and FQGNSA. This CDR3 is 16 amino acids long. After removal of 5 bases from V and 4 bases from J, the junction contained 11 bases not matched to a gene. These data belong to a study of regulatory T cells in long-lasting Graves disease. The study, taken as a whole, reports: The small sample size may have reduced accuracy. When disease was persistent, TRBV28, TRBJ1-2 and TRBJ2-5 were the favored segments.

Sample time point: newly diagnosed GD, antithyroid drugs for less than 3 months. PBMC-extracted RNA yielded the TCR library. These data are also associated with another study on T cells in Graves' hyperthyroidism and ophthalmopathy. From that paper: Hyperthyroidism had been newly diagnosed in patients aged 18 to 65, and its duration was under 2 months.

This TCR came from a middle-aged woman with Graves disease. This sequence joins TRBV7-2 and TRBJ2-7; TRBD2 aligns across 10 bases. Sequenced here: peripheral blood mononuclear cells (PBMCs), sampled at new diagnosis, from a patient treated with antithyroid drugs. The CDR3 coding sequence is TGTGCCAGCAGCAGAAGGACCGGGACTAGCGAGTACGAGCAGTACTTC. This gives the protein CASSRRTGTSEYEQYF.